This T cell receptor beta chain was identified during a study of blood T cell repertoires in COVID-19. This clone was found a few times. Per the original data handling: Nucleated cell counts were estimated from reference gene primer amplification. Measured with immunoSEQ multiplex PCR; TCRdb has only the in-frame clones, and not every one. That table is the source of V, J and clone size, and D and trimming were worked out from the DNA. Among under 200,000 clones listed, over 75% were seen once. V shed 4 bases and J 2 bases; nucleotides not matched to a gene: 3. Germline CDR1 is ENHRY and CDR2 is SYGVKD. This CDR3 spans 14 amino acids.

This sequence originates from a man aged 35 to 55 with active or convalescent COVID-19. The V and J genes are TRBV10-3 and TRBJ2-7, with TRBD1 matching 9 bases. Sequencing was performed on peripheral blood. In DNA, the CDR3 is TGTGCCATCAGTGGGGACAGGGTCACCTACGAGCAGTACTTC. This translates into CAISGDRVTYEQYF.